Presented here are 18 T cell receptor beta chains from one specimen sequenced in a study of blood T cell repertoires in COVID-19. TCRdb keeps only in-frame clones here, not all; method: immunoSEQ multiplex PCR. Altogether about 400,000 clones are present, about 90% being singletons, with the ten largest covering around 1.3%. The sequenced material came from peripheral blood. Receptors originate from a man aged 35 to 55 with acute or convalescent COVID-19.

J is TRBJ2-7 and V is TRBV6-5; 7 nucleotides match TRBD2. The CDR3 runs 14 residues. Germline CDR1 reads MNHEY; CDR2 reads SVGAGI. The J segment lost 4 bases and the V segment lost 8 bases, leaving 11 bases of the junction unmatched. The CDR3 nucleotides read TGTGCCAGCCGGGCCTCGGGGGGAAAATACGAGCAGTACTTC. This gives the protein CASRASGGKYEQYF.

In DNA, the CDR3 is TGTGCCAGCTCGGAGACAGAGAACACTGAAGCTTTCTTT. Protein sequence: CASSETENTEAFF. V and J are TRBV18 and TRBJ1-1; D might be TRBD1 (5 bases). The CDR3 loop spans 13 amino acids. Trimming removed 6 bases at V and 1 base at J, with 9 bases between. Germline V CDR1 and CDR2: KGHSH, LQKENI.

This clone was found once. The genes are TRBV30 and TRBJ2-7; 12 positions agree with TRBD2. V shed 7 bases, J shed 2 bases, and the junction held 12 bases outside the gene matches. Looked up from germline, CDR1 is GTSNPN and CDR2 is SVGIG (reference sequence). The CDR3 has 16 residues. CDR3 residues: CAFFGLAGYGTYEQYF. CDR3 bases: TGTGCCTTCTTTGGACTAGCGGGGTATGGGACCTACGAGCAGTACTTC.

This clone occurred once. The CDR3: CASSPPQGPGELFF. The DNA for the CDR3 is TGTGCCAGCAGCCCTCCACAGGGTCCCGGGGAGCTGTTTTTT. The chain combines TRBV7-9 with TRBJ2-2; D is possibly TRBD1 (6 bases). V lost 5 bases, J lost 6 bases, and 13 bases lay in between. The CDR3 runs 14 residues. Germline V lookup: CDR1 SEHNR, CDR2 FQNEAQ (reference sequence).

V is TRBV19 and J is TRBJ1-5; TRBD1 is a possible D gene (6 bases). V was pared by 3 bases and J by 8 bases, with 17 bases between. This CDR3 has 15 amino acids. Germline CDR1 reads LNHDA; CDR2 reads SQIVND (reference sequence). CDR3 loop: CASSIGGGAGEPQHF. The DNA for the CDR3 is TGTGCCAGTAGTATCGGGGGGGGCGCGGGAGAGCCCCAGCATTTT.

This chain links TRBV7-8 with TRBJ2-5; 7 bases are a match to TRBD1. The CDR3 runs to 15 residues. V lost 1 base to trimming and J lost 4 bases; unmatched junction nucleotides: 6. Germline V gives CDR1 SGHVS, CDR2 FQNEAQ. CDR3 coding DNA: TGTGCCAGCAGCTTAGTCGGCAGGGGGTTAGAGACCCAGTACTTC. This sequence encodes CASSLVGRGLETQYF.

The gene calls are TRBV27 and TRBJ2-3; D not certain. V was pared by 7 bases and J by 2 bases, with 4 bases between. CDR1 is MNHEY, CDR2 SMNVEV, per germline (reference sequence). This CDR3 spans 11 amino acids. CDR3 sequence: CASTYTDTQYF. The CDR3 DNA sequence: TGTGCCAGCACCTACACAGATACGCAGTATTTT.

This clone appeared once. V gene TRBV19 combines with J gene TRBJ1-1; 7 bases are shared with TRBD1. The CDR3 spans 15 residues. The V gene's germline CDR1 is LNHDA and CDR2 SQIVND (reference sequence). The ends lost 5 bases at V and 0 bases at J; junction bases unmatched: 6. The CDR3 sequence: CASSRTGNMNTEAFF. Here the CDR3 DNA reads TGTGCCAGTAGTCGGACAGGTAATATGAACACTGAAGCTTTCTTT.

As regards this clone: Other DNA sequences within the sample encode an identical CDR3. The rearrangement joins TRBV9 to TRBJ1-2; the D is unclear. V was trimmed by 0 bases and J by 5 bases, leaving 8 bases between them. The CDR3 extends over 13 amino acids. CDR1 is SGDLS, CDR2 YYNGEE, per germline. The CDR3 protein is CASSVDPGYGYTF. In nucleotides, the CDR3 is TGTGCCAGCAGCGTAGACCCGGGGTATGGCTACACCTTC.

CDR3 protein: CASSLGSGIPSSYNEQFF. The CDR3 DNA follows: TGCGCCAGCAGCTTAGGCTCCGGAATACCTAGCTCCTACAATGAGCAGTTCTTC. This rearrangement joins TRBV5-1 to TRBJ2-1, with D uncertain. This CDR3 has 18 residues. Germline-derived CDR1 and CDR2 are SGHRS and YFSETQ. V lost 2 bases and J lost 0, with 18 bases in between. The entire variable domain, with the rest obtained from reference TRBV5-1 and TRBJ2-1, is as follows: KAGVTQTPRYLIKTRGQQVTLSCSPISGHRSVSWYQQTPGQGLQFLFEYFSETQRNKGNFPGRFSGRQFSNSRSEMNVSTLELGDSALYLCASSLGSGIPSSYNEQFFGPGTRLTVL.

V is TRBV28 and J is TRBJ2-5; 8 bases map to TRBD1. Germline CDR1 MDHEN, CDR2 SYDVKM. The CDR3 spans 14 residues. The V gene end was trimmed by 7 bases and the J gene end by 6 bases; junction bases not matched to a gene: 10. The CDR3 DNA follows: TGTGCCAGCAAGGAGCCCCAGGGGGCGAAGACCCAGTACTTC. This sequence encodes CASKEPQGAKTQYF.

The gene calls are TRBV19 and TRBJ1-1; D is unclear. The CDR3 is 11 amino acids. V was cut by 5 bases and J by 5 bases, with 6 bases left in between. Germline-derived CDR1 and CDR2 are LNHDA and SQIVND (reference sequence). CDR3: CASSSRTEAFF. CDR3 bases: TGTGCCAGTAGTTCGCGAACTGAAGCTTTCTTT. The full variable domain, with the rest looked up from reference TRBV19 and TRBJ1-1, is DGGITQSPKYLFRKEGQNVTLSCEQNLNHDAMYWYRQDPGQGLRLIYYSQIVNDFQKGDIAEGYSVSREKKESFPLTVTSAQKNPTAFYLCASSSRTEAFFGQGTRLTVV.

This clone was seen a single time. A junction end diverges from the germline sequence, so it may reflect a read error. The V gene is TRBV12-3 or TRBV12-4, the J gene TRBJ1-5; the D is unclear. CDR3 size: 12 residues. In DNA, the CDR3 is TGTGCCACCAGTTTCTTAAATCAGCCCCAGCATTTT. Encoded protein: CATSFLNQPQHF.

The rearrangement uses TRBV28 and TRBJ1-2; D is possibly TRBD1 (6 bases). The CDR3 runs to 13 residues. The V and J ends lost 7 bases and 8 bases respectively, with 17 bases between them. Germline assignment: CDR1 MDHEN and CDR2 SYDVKM. CDR3 loop: CASTLRGAQGYTF. CDR3 DNA: TGTGCCAGCACCCTTCGGGGGGCGCAGGGCTACACCTTC.

This clone was recorded a few times. V gene TRBV6-5 combines with J gene TRBJ1-6; 10 bases match TRBD1. Trimming took 6 bases from V and 9 from J; bases not matched to a gene: 5. Germline values: CDR1 MNHEY, CDR2 SVGAGI. The CDR3 loop spans 14 amino acids. The CDR3: CASSRDRGISPLHF. The CDR3 DNA sequence: TGTGCCAGCAGCCGGGACAGGGGTATTTCACCCCTCCACTTT.

The rearrangement links TRBV19 to TRBJ1-1, with D maybe TRBD1 (6 bases). The germline V gene encodes CDR1 LNHDA and CDR2 SQIVND (reference sequence). V was cut by 9 bases and J by 5 bases, with 19 bases left in between. The CDR3 is 14 amino acids. The CDR3, as DNA: TGTGCCAGCAGGGGCGGGGGTTTAAGAACTGAAGCTTTCTTT. Its translation: CASRGGGLRTEAFF. Complete variable domain (other parts from reference TRBV19 and TRBJ1-1): DGGITQSPKYLFRKEGQNVTLSCEQNLNHDAMYWYRQDPGQGLRLIYYSQIVNDFQKGDIAEGYSVSREKKESFPLTVTSAQKNPTAFYLCASRGGGLRTEAFFGQGTRLTVV.

The chain links TRBV11-2 to TRBJ2-5; D perhaps matches TRBD1 (6 bases). The CDR3 runs 15 residues. CDR1 and CDR2 from the germline V gene are SGHAT and FQNNGV. V dropped 0 bases and J dropped 2 bases, with 10 bases sitting between them. Here the CDR3 DNA reads TGTGCCAGCAGCTTAGATGGGGGCAGGCAAGAGACCCAGTACTTC. Its protein is CASSLDGGRQETQYF.

This clone showed up just a few times. The V and J genes are TRBV27 and TRBJ1-5; TRBD1 matches at 10 bases. Germline V gene data show CDR1 as MNHEY and CDR2 as SMNVEV (reference sequence). This CDR3 contains 15 residues. Trimming took 6 bases from V and 8 from J; bases not matched to a gene: 10. In nucleotides, the CDR3 is TGTGCCAGCAGACAGACCGGGACAGGGGCGAAGCCCCAGCATTTT. Encoded protein: CASRQTGTGAKPQHF.